In its sample, the clone carrying this T cell receptor beta chain was seen many times. The target antigen is unknown. TCR beta CDR3 amplification used RNA transcripts. An initial RT-PCR round employing HTBI primers preceded a second-round multiplex PCR. MiXCR was run by TCRdb on the multiplex PCR reads, yielding one entry per CDR3 protein. In the table there are 300,000 to 350,000 distinct CDR3 sequences, 15% to 20% of which are singletons. The data originate from a study of Graves' ophthalmopathy and Graves' hyperthyroidism. Study-wide findings and caveats: With around 70% sensitivity and about 78% specificity, the model predicted ophthalmopathy progression. Blood shared most expanded thyroid clonotypes above 0.001 frequency.

Pregnant or lactating patients and those with other autoimmune diseases or uncontrolled infections were excluded. Diagnostic conclusions were grounded in clinical symptoms, serum thyroxine, TRAb, thyroid ultrasound and orbital computed tomography. The CDR3 loop spans 15 amino acids. V dropped 3 bases and J dropped 0 bases, with 9 bases sitting between them. Specimen: peripheral blood. This sequence joins TRBV12-3 or TRBV12-4 and TRBJ1-5; the D gene is possibly TRBD1 (5 bases). This receptor was taken from an adult man with Graves' ophthalmopathy. The CDR3 sequence: CASSFGQYSNQPQHF. The CDR3 nucleotides are TGTGCCAGCAGTTTCGGACAATATAGCAATCAGCCCCAGCATTTT.